These 10 T cell receptor beta chains were sequenced from one sample in a study of T cell changes during pregnancy in multiple sclerosis. The assay was immunoSEQ multiplex PCR, and TCRdb's table has in-frame clones only and misses some. The sample holds 65,000 to 95,000 clones, roughly 91% seen once. The material was peripheral blood, obtained after pregnancy. The receptors were gathered from a female donor in good health, enrolled as a control in a pregnancy study.

This sequence joins TRBV30 and TRBJ2-7; D possibly corresponds to TRBD2 (5 bases). V was clipped by 1 base and J by 6 bases, with 10 bases between them. Per germline, CDR1 GTSNPN and CDR2 SVGIG (reference sequence). The CDR3 runs 12 residues. The DNA of the CDR3 is TGTGCCTGGAGTGCTGCGGGTCCCGAGCAGTACTTC. Its translation: CAWSAAGPEQYF.

The rearrangement uses TRBV27 and TRBJ2-1; 8 bases match TRBD2. Germline V gene data show CDR1 as MNHEY and CDR2 as SMNVEV (reference sequence). This CDR3 contains 15 residues. J gave up 3 bases and V 3 bases, and 4 bases lay outside the gene matches. CDR3 region: CASSFSGANYNEQFF. CDR3 DNA sequence: TGTGCCAGCAGTTTTAGCGGGGCCAACTACAATGAGCAGTTCTTC.

This clone was counted once. The CDR3 region has the DNA TGCGCCAGCAGCCGGGGCCCACTGGCGGGAGACCCCTACGAGCAGTACTTC. Protein product: CASSRGPLAGDPYEQYF. V usage is TRBV4-3 and J usage is TRBJ2-7; TRBD2 agrees at 7 bases. The CDR3 runs 17 residues. Trimming took 4 bases from V and 2 from J; bases not matched to a gene: 14. Looked up from germline, CDR1 is LGHNA and CDR2 is YSLEER.

V gene TRBV7-8 combines with J gene TRBJ2-2, with 15 nucleotides matching TRBD2. Losses at the gene ends were 4 bases for V and 2 bases for J; bases not matched to a gene: 14. Per germline, CDR1 SGHVS and CDR2 FQNEAQ. This CDR3 is built from 21 residues. The CDR3 bases are TGTGCCAGCAGCTCAAGACCCCGGGGGACTAGCGGGAGGATTAACACCGGGGAGCTGTTTTTT. Protein product: CASSSRPRGTSGRINTGELFF.

The rearrangement joins TRBV28 to TRBJ2-3; 8 bases align to TRBD2. J gave up 2 bases and V 8 bases, and 9 bases lay outside the gene matches. The length of the CDR3 is 15 residues. Germline CDR1 is MDHEN and CDR2 is SYDVKM. CDR3 amino acids: CASPPSGRPTDTQYF. As DNA, the CDR3 is TGTGCCAGCCCGCCCAGCGGGAGACCCACAGATACGCAGTATTTT.

V and J are TRBV5-1 and TRBJ1-2; 8 nucleotides match TRBD1. V shed 3 bases and J 7 bases; nucleotides not matched to a gene: 2. Germline assignment: CDR1 SGHRS and CDR2 YFSETQ. This CDR3 has 12 amino acids. CDR3 sequence: CASSSGQGGYTF. CDR3 DNA: TGCGCCAGCAGCTCAGGACAGGGTGGCTACACCTTC.

The genes are TRBV7-9 and TRBJ2-3, with 8 bases identical to TRBD2. Germline assignment: CDR1 SEHNR and CDR2 FQNEAQ (reference sequence). This CDR3 has 19 residues. V was clipped by 2 bases and J by 2 bases; unmatched bases: 15. CDR3 in amino acids: CASSLSNRLGLALTDTQYF. The DNA for the CDR3 is TGTGCCAGCAGCTTATCGAACAGATTAGGACTAGCCCTCACAGATACGCAGTATTTT.

This clone was detected a few times. The chain couples TRBV30 to TRBJ1-1; D might be TRBD1 (6 bases). Germline V lookup: CDR1 GTSNPN, CDR2 SVGIG (reference sequence). The CDR3 is 12 amino acids. V dropped 1 base and J dropped 6 bases, with 9 bases sitting between them. CDR3 protein: CAWSGPGAEAFF. DNA for the CDR3: TGTGCCTGGAGTGGGCCAGGGGCTGAAGCTTTCTTT.

This chain connects TRBV29-1 to TRBJ2-7; 7 nucleotides agree with TRBD2. V trimming: 4 bases; J trimming: 7 bases; junction bases outside the gene matches: 7. CDR1 SQVTM and CDR2 ANQGSEA come from the germline V gene. The CDR3 runs to 12 residues. The CDR3 coding sequence is TGCAGCGTTGTTCCAGCGGGAAGAGAGCAGTACTTC. Its protein is CSVVPAGREQYF.

V and J are TRBV11-2 and TRBJ2-7; 7 bases map to TRBD1. The length of the CDR3 is 15 residues. Trimming took 6 bases from V and 4 from J; bases not matched to a gene: 12. Germline lookup yields CDR1 SGHAT and CDR2 FQNNGV. The CDR3 DNA is TGTGCCAGCAGAGGGGGTTTGGGACAGCCATACGAGCAGTACTTC. It specifies CASRGGLGQPYEQYF.